These 8 T cell receptor beta chains were sequenced from one sample in a study of T cell responses to AZD1222 COVID-19 vaccine. Only in-frame clones appear in the TCRdb table, and some are missing; sequencing was by immunoSEQ multiplex PCR. The repertoire consists of about 220,000 clones, with 85% to 95% occurring once and the leading ten covering approximately 1%. The material sequenced was peripheral blood, taken on day 0 of MenACWY control vaccination. The receptors originated from an adult in good health.

The gene calls are TRBV5-1 and TRBJ2-2; D might be TRBD1 (6 bases). Germline V gene sequence: CDR1 SGHRS, CDR2 YFSETQ. The CDR3 loop spans 16 amino acids. V was shortened by 2 bases and J by 6 bases, with 17 bases between the two germline ends. This chain's CDR3 is CASSLFRGQVAGELFF. CDR3 bases: TGCGCCAGCAGCTTATTCAGGGGCCAGGTCGCCGGGGAGCTGTTTTTT.

The chain has TRBV6-2 or TRBV6-3 and TRBJ1-1; no reliable D call. CDR1 is MNHEY, CDR2 SVGEGT, per germline. The CDR3 totals 13 residues. V shed 0 bases and J shed 3 bases, with 5 bases lying between them. CDR3 protein: CASSYSGYTEAFF. Written as DNA, the CDR3 is TGTGCCAGCAGTTACTCGGGGTACACTGAAGCTTTCTTT.

The chain carries TRBV3-1 (or the pseudogene TRBV3-2) and TRBJ2-3; TRBD2 is a possible D gene (5 bases). The CDR3 totals 16 residues. Trimming cost V 1 base and J 0 bases, with 11 bases left between them. The germline gives CDR1 LGHDT, CDR2 YNNKEL (reference sequence). The chain's CDR3 is CASSQGGRISTDTQYF. CDR3 DNA sequence: TGTGCCAGCAGCCAAGGCGGGCGGATTAGCACAGATACGCAGTATTTT.

This chain joins TRBV4-1 and TRBJ1-4; no firm D call. V was cut by 4 bases and J by 0 bases, with 15 bases left in between. The CDR3 loop spans 17 amino acids. CDR1 and CDR2 (germline): MGHRA, YSYEKL. CDR3 sequence (DNA): TGCGCCAGCAGCCGAGGCCCGGGCGCCTCAACTAATGAAAAACTGTTTTTT. As protein: CASSRGPGASTNEKLFF.

The V and J genes are TRBV28 and TRBJ1-6, with TRBD1 matching over 10 bases. CDR3 size: 15 residues. The J segment lost 9 bases and the V segment lost 5 bases, leaving 7 bases of the junction unmatched. CDR1 and CDR2 from the germline V gene are MDHEN and SYDVKM. CDR3: CASSQTDRGRSPLHF. The CDR3 region has the DNA TGTGCCAGCAGTCAGACTGACAGGGGGCGTTCACCCCTCCACTTT.

The chain has TRBV18 and TRBJ2-7, with 8 bases identical to TRBD2. Germline lookup yields CDR1 KGHSH and CDR2 LQKENI. The junction had 8 bases not matched to a gene; V was cut back by 4 bases and J by 3 bases. This CDR3 comprises 15 residues. CDR3 nucleotides: TGTGCCAGCTCACTGTCGGCCGGGGGGGGCTACGAGCAGTACTTC. It encodes CASSLSAGGGYEQYF.

This chain links TRBV6-5 with TRBJ2-5; a weak D match, TRBD2 (5 bases). CDR1 and CDR2 from the germline V gene are MNHEY and SVGAGI. This CDR3 contains 14 residues. V was shortened by 0 bases and J by 6 bases, with 11 bases between the two germline ends. The CDR3 loop reads CASSYSTGEQTQYF. The CDR3 region has the DNA TGTGCCAGCAGTTACTCAACCGGGGAACAGACCCAGTACTTC.

The gene calls are TRBV5-5 and TRBJ1-1; possibly TRBD1 for D (6 bases). There are 16 residues in the CDR3. CDR1 is SGHKS, CDR2 YYEKEE, per germline (reference sequence). V lost 2 bases to trimming and J lost 2 bases, with 16 bases between them. The CDR3 nucleotides read TGTGCCAGCAGCTTAAGACAGGCGAGAGCTAACACTGAAGCTTTCTTT. This sequence encodes CASSLRQARANTEAFF.